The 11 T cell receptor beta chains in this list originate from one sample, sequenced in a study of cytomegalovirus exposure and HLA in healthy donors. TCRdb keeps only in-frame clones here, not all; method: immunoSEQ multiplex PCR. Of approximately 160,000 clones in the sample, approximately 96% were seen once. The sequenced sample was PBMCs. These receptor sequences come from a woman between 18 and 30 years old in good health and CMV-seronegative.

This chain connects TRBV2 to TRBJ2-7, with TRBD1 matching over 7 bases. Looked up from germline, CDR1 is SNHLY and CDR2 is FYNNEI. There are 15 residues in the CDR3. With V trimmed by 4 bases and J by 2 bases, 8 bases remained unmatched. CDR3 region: CASSAEQGPAYEQYF. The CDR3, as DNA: TGTGCCAGCAGTGCAGAACAGGGGCCTGCCTACGAGCAGTACTTC.

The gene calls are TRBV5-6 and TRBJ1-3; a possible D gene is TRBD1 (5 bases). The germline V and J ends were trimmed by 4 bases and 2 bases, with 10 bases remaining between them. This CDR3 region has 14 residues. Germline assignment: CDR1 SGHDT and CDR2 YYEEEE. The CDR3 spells CASSATVTGNTIYF. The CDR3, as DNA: TGTGCCAGCAGCGCGACAGTGACTGGAAACACCATATATTTT.

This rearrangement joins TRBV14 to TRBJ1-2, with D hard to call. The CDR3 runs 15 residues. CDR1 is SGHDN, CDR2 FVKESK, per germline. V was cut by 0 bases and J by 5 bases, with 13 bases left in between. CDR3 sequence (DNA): TGTGCCAGCAGCCAAGATGAGGCGCCGGCTTATGGCTACACCTTC. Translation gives CASSQDEAPAYGYTF.

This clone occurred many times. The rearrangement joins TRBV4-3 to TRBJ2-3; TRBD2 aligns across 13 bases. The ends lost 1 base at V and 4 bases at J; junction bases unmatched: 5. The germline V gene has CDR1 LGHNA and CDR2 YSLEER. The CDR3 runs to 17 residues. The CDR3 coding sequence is TGCGCCAGCAGCCAAGTGGGCGGGACTAGCGGGGCAGATACGCAGTATTTT. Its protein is CASSQVGGTSGADTQYF.

CDR3 DNA sequence: TGCGCCAGCAGTCGCGACAGCACCTACGAGCAGTACTTC. Translation gives CASSRDSTYEQYF. The J gene is TRBJ2-7, the V gene TRBV5-1; TRBD1 might be the D (5 bases). Germline V gene sequence: CDR1 SGHRS, CDR2 YFSETQ. V shed 5 bases and J shed 2 bases, with 11 bases lying between them. The CDR3 has 13 residues.

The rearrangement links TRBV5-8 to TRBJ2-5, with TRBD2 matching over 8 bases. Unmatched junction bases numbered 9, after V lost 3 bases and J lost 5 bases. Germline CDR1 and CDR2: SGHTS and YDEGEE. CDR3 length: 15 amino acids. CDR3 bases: TGTGCCAGCAGCTCCGGGGGGGCGAAGAGGGAGACCCAGTACTTC. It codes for CASSSGGAKRETQYF.

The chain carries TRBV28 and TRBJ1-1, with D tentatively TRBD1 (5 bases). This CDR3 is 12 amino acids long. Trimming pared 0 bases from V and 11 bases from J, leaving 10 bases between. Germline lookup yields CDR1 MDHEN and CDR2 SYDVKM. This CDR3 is CASSLWDTGAFF. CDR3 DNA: TGTGCCAGCAGTTTATGGGACACAGGCGCTTTCTTT. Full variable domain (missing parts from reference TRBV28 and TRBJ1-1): DVKVTQSSRYLVKRTGEKVFLECVQDMDHENMFWYRQDPGLGLRLIYFSYDVKMKEKGDIPEGYSVSREKKERFSLILESASTNQTSMYLCASSLWDTGAFFGQGTRLTVV.

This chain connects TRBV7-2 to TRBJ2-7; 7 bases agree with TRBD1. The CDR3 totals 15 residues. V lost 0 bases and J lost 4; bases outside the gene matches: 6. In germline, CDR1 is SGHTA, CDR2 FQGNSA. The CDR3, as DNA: TGTGCCAGCAGCTTAGCCGAGGGACAGCAATACGAGCAGTACTTC. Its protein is CASSLAEGQQYEQYF.

The chain's CDR3 is CATRPNRVMNTEAFF. The CDR3 DNA reads TGTGCCACCCGGCCGAACAGGGTCATGAACACTGAAGCTTTCTTT. The rearrangement links TRBV6-1 to TRBJ1-1, with D tentatively TRBD1 (6 bases). The CDR3 extends over 15 amino acids. V was cut by 10 bases and J by 0 bases, with 18 bases left in between. Germline V gives CDR1 MNHNS, CDR2 SASEGT.

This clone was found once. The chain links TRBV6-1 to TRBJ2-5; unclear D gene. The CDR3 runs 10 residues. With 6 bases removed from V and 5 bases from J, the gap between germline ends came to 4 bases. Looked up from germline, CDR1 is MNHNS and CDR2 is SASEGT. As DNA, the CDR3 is TGTGCCAGCAGGCGGGAGACCCAGTACTTC. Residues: CASRRETQYF.

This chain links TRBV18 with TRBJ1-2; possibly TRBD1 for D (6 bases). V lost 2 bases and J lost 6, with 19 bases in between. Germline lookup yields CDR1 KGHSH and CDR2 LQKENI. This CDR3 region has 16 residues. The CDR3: CASSPSYGTGRDGYTF. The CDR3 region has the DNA TGTGCCAGCTCACCAAGTTATGGTACAGGGAGAGATGGCTACACCTTC.